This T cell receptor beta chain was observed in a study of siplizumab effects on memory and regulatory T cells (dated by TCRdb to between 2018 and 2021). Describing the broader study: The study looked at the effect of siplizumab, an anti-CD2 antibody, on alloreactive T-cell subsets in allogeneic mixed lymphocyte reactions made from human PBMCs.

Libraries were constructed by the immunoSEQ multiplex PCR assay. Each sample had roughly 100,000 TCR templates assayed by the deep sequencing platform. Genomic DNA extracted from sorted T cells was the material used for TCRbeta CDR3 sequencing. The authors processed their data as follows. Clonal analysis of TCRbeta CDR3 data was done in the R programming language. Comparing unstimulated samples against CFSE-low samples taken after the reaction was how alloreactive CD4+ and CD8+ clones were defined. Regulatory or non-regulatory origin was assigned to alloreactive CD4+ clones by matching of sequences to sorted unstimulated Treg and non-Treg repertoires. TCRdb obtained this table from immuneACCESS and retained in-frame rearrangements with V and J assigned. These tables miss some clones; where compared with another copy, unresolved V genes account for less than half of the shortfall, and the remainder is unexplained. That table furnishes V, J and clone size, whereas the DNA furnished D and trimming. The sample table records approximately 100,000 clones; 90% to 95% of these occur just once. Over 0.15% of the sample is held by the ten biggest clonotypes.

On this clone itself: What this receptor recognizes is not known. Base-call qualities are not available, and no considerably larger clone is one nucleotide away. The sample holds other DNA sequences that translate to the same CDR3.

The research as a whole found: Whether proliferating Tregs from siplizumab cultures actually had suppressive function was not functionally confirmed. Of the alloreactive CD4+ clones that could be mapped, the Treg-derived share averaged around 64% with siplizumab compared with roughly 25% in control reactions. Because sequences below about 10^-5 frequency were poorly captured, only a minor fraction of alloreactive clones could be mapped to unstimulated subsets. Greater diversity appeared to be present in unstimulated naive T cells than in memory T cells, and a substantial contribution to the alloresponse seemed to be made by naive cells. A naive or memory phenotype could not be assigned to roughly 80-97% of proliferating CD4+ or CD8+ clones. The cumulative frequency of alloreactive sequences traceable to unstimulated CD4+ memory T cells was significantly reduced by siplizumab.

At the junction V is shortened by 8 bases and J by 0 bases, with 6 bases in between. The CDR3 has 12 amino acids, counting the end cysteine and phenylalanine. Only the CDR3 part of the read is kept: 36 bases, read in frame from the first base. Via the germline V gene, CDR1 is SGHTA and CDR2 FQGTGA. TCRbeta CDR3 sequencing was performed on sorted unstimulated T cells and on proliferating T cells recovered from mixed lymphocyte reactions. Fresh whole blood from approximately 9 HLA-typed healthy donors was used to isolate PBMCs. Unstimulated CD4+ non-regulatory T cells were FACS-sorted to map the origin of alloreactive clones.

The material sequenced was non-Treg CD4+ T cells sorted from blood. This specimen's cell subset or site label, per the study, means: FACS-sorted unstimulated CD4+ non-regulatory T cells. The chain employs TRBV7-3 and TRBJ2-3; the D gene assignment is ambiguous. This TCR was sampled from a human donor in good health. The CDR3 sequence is CASGVSTDTQYF. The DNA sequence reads TGTGCCAGCGGGGTTAGCACAGATACGCAGTATTTT.